The rows below give T cell receptor beta chains drawn from one sample of a study of Graves' ophthalmopathy and Graves' hyperthyroidism. TCRdb itself ran the multiplex PCR reads through MiXCR, one entry per CDR3 protein. The repertoire consists of about 600,000 distinct CDR3 sequences, with less than 40% occurring once and the leading ten covering 4% to 5%. Sequences were obtained from peripheral blood or thyroid tissue (not recorded which). These receptor sequences come from an adult man with Graves' hyperthyroidism. Each CDR3 is given with its conserved first and last residue. A D gene is named only where the DNA matches it firmly. Some rows have no size entry. The others give once, few or many, or a class for an expanded clone.

abundance: .; len: 16; d_gene: TRBD1; j_gene: TRBJ1-1; v_gene: TRBV2; CDR3nt: TGTGCCAGCTCACCTTCAGGGGGAAACATGAACACTGAAGCTTTCTTT; CDR3aa: CASSPSGGNMNTEAFF
abundance: few; len: 13; d_gene: .; j_gene: TRBJ1-2; v_gene: TRBV7-9; CDR3nt: TGTGCCAGCAGCTTAGGGGGGGCTAAGGGCTACACCTTC; CDR3aa: CASSLGGAKGYTF
abundance: many; len: 13; d_gene: .; j_gene: TRBJ2-7; v_gene: TRBV6-1; CDR3nt: TGTGCCAGCAGGGACATCGCCTCCTACGAGCAGTACTTC; CDR3aa: CASRDIASYEQYF
abundance: .; len: 14; d_gene: TRBD1; j_gene: TRBJ1-2; v_gene: TRBV7-6; CDR3nt: TGTGCCAGCAGCTTAGCAGGGGGCTCCCGTGGCTACACCTTC; CDR3aa: CASSLAGGSRGYTF
abundance: many; len: 14; d_gene: .; j_gene: TRBJ1-1; v_gene: TRBV4-1; CDR3nt: TGCGCCAGCAGCCAAGGACGGTCGGGCACTGAAGCTTTCTTT; CDR3aa: CASSQGRSGTEAFF
abundance: few; len: 12; d_gene: .; j_gene: TRBJ1-5; v_gene: TRBV29-1; CDR3nt: TGCAGCGTTGAAACGGGGGAGCAGCCCCAGCATTTT; CDR3aa: CSVETGEQPQHF
abundance: .; len: 14; d_gene: TRBD1; j_gene: TRBJ1-2; v_gene: TRBV9; CDR3nt: TGTGCCAGCAGCGTAGCCGGGACAGTTCATGGCTACACCTTC; CDR3aa: CASSVAGTVHGYTF
abundance: .; len: 14; d_gene: .; j_gene: TRBJ1-1; v_gene: TRBV10-3; CDR3nt: TGTGCCATGATGCTTCAGGGATTTAGGACTGAAGCTTTCTTT; CDR3aa: CAMMLQGFRTEAFF
abundance: many; len: 14; d_gene: TRBD1; j_gene: TRBJ1-1; v_gene: TRBV4-1; CDR3nt: TGTGCCAGCAGCCCTCGACAGGGGAACACTGAAGCTTTCTTT; CDR3aa: CASSPRQGNTEAFF
abundance: many; len: 14; d_gene: .; j_gene: TRBJ1-1; v_gene: TRBV19; CDR3nt: TGTGCCAGTAGATGGGTAGGGGCGAACACTGAAGCTTTCTTT; CDR3aa: CASRWVGANTEAFF
abundance: .; len: 14; d_gene: TRBD1; j_gene: TRBJ1-2; v_gene: TRBV29-1; CDR3nt: TGCAGCGTTGAACGGACAGGCGGAAACTATGGCTACACCTTC; CDR3aa: CSVERTGGNYGYTF
abundance: .; len: 18; d_gene: TRBD2; j_gene: TRBJ2-7; v_gene: TRBV29-1; CDR3nt: TGCAGCGTTTCTGGGACATCCCCTATCGGGGGGGGCTCCTACGAGCAGTACTTC; CDR3aa: CSVSGTSPIGGGSYEQYF
abundance: many; len: 14; d_gene: TRBD1; j_gene: TRBJ1-2; v_gene: TRBV6-1; CDR3nt: TGTGCCGTGACAGGGGGCGTCGGTTTCTATGGCTACACCTTC; CDR3aa: CAVTGGVGFYGYTF
abundance: .; len: 16; d_gene: TRBD1; j_gene: TRBJ2-1; v_gene: TRBV24-1; CDR3nt: TGTGCCACCAGTGAACCTGCCGGGACAGGGGACAATGAGCAGTTCTTC; CDR3aa: CATSEPAGTGDNEQFF
abundance: .; len: 13; d_gene: .; j_gene: TRBJ1-6; v_gene: TRBV7-2; CDR3nt: TGTGCCAGCAGCTTAGACGGGGACGCACCCCTCCACTTT; CDR3aa: CASSLDGDAPLHF
abundance: .; len: 16; d_gene: .; j_gene: TRBJ2-1; v_gene: TRBV24-1; CDR3nt: TGTGCCACCAGTGAAGGGGGGGGGCGCTCCTACAATGAGCAGTTCTTC; CDR3aa: CATSEGGGRSYNEQFF
abundance: .; len: 14; d_gene: TRBD1; j_gene: TRBJ1-5; v_gene: TRBV12-3/TRBV12-4; CDR3nt: TGTGCCAGCGGGTCAGGGGGGGCACGTCAGCCCCAGCATTTT; CDR3aa: CASGSGGARQPQHF
abundance: few; len: 11; d_gene: .; j_gene: TRBJ2-1; v_gene: TRBV9; CDR3nt: TGTGCCAGCAGCGTAGGGTATGAGCAGTTCTTC; CDR3aa: CASSVGYEQFF
abundance: .; len: 14; d_gene: .; j_gene: TRBJ1-2; v_gene: TRBV29-1; CDR3nt: TGCAGCAACATGGGTTGGAGGAATAACTATGGCTACACCTTC; CDR3aa: CSNMGWRNNYGYTF
abundance: many; len: 12; d_gene: .; j_gene: TRBJ1-2; v_gene: TRBV20-1; CDR3nt: TGCAGTGCCTCGGGACACCCTTATGGCTACACCTTC; CDR3aa: CSASGHPYGYTF
abundance: many; len: 18; d_gene: .; j_gene: TRBJ1-5; v_gene: TRBV5-5; CDR3nt: TGTGCCAGCAGCCTCACTGGCCGGGGAGGGCTCGGCAATCAGCCCCAGCATTTT; CDR3aa: CASSLTGRGGLGNQPQHF
abundance: many; len: 15; d_gene: TRBD1; j_gene: TRBJ2-5; v_gene: TRBV11-2; CDR3nt: TGTGCCAGCAGCAGAACAGGGGCCCGGCAAGAGACCCAGTACTTC; CDR3aa: CASSRTGARQETQYF
abundance: .; len: 11; d_gene: .; j_gene: TRBJ1-1; v_gene: TRBV6-2/TRBV6-3; CDR3nt: TGTGCCAGCAAATCGTACACTGAAGCTTTCTTT; CDR3aa: CASKSYTEAFF
abundance: .; len: 11; d_gene: .; j_gene: TRBJ2-3; v_gene: TRBV29-1; CDR3nt: TGCAGCGTAACAAGCACAGATACGCAGTATTTT; CDR3aa: CSVTSTDTQYF
abundance: many; len: 16; d_gene: TRBD2; j_gene: TRBJ2-7; v_gene: TRBV29-1; CDR3nt: TGCAGCGTTGAACCCCTAACTAGCGGGGAAGGCTACGAGCAGTACTTC; CDR3aa: CSVEPLTSGEGYEQYF
abundance: many; len: 14; d_gene: TRBD1; j_gene: TRBJ2-3; v_gene: TRBV20-1; CDR3nt: TGCAGTGCTAGCGGACAGGGTGCCACAGATACGCAGTATTTT; CDR3aa: CSASGQGATDTQYF
abundance: .; len: 15; d_gene: .; j_gene: TRBJ2-2; v_gene: TRBV7-9; CDR3nt: TGTGCCTGGAGTGTAGAGACAGCCTTCACCGGGGAGCTGTTTTTT; CDR3aa: CAWSVETAFTGELFF
abundance: many; len: 16; d_gene: .; j_gene: TRBJ2-5; v_gene: TRBV5-1; CDR3nt: TGCGCCAGCGCTCCGAACCCATCACAAGGGGGAGAGACCCAGTACTTC; CDR3aa: CASAPNPSQGGETQYF
abundance: .; len: 14; d_gene: .; j_gene: TRBJ2-7; v_gene: TRBV15; CDR3nt: TGTGCCACCAGCAGCCGGGACATCGATTACGAGCAGTACTTC; CDR3aa: CATSSRDIDYEQYF
abundance: many; len: 15; d_gene: .; j_gene: TRBJ2-5; v_gene: TRBV12-3/TRBV12-4; CDR3nt: TGTGCCAGCAGTTTACGTCAGAGCCTCCAAGAGACCCAGTACTTC; CDR3aa: CASSLRQSLQETQYF
abundance: .; len: 17; d_gene: TRBD1; j_gene: TRBJ2-5; v_gene: TRBV10-3; CDR3nt: TGTGCCATCAGTGACCTTACCGGGACAGGGGGCCAAGAGACCCAGTACTTC; CDR3aa: CAISDLTGTGGQETQYF
abundance: .; len: 15; d_gene: .; j_gene: TRBJ1-1; v_gene: TRBV25-1; CDR3nt: TGTGCCAGCAGTGCTATAAGGCACATGAACACTGAAGCTTTCTTT; CDR3aa: CASSAIRHMNTEAFF
abundance: .; len: 15; d_gene: .; j_gene: TRBJ2-3; v_gene: TRBV20-1; CDR3nt: TGCAGTGCTAGAGATACGGGGGAAAGCACAGATACGCAGTATTTT; CDR3aa: CSARDTGESTDTQYF
abundance: many; len: 16; d_gene: TRBD1; j_gene: TRBJ1-6; v_gene: TRBV9; CDR3nt: TGTGCCAGCAGCCCAGGACAGGCCGCTGCCAATTCACCCCTCCACTTT; CDR3aa: CASSPGQAAANSPLHF
abundance: .; len: 20; d_gene: TRBD2; j_gene: TRBJ2-6; v_gene: TRBV24-1; CDR3nt: TGTGCCACCAGTGACCCCCACTCGACTAGCGGGAGCTCTGGGGCCAACGTCCTGACTTTC; CDR3aa: CATSDPHSTSGSSGANVLTF
abundance: .; len: 15; d_gene: .; j_gene: TRBJ1-2; v_gene: TRBV14; CDR3nt: TGTGCCAGCAGCCAAGATCTTGGGGTGGGCTATGGCTACACCTTC; CDR3aa: CASSQDLGVGYGYTF
abundance: few; len: 12; d_gene: .; j_gene: TRBJ2-5; v_gene: TRBV5-8; CDR3nt: TGTGCCAGCAGCTTCGTTTCAGAGACCCAGTACTTC; CDR3aa: CASSFVSETQYF
abundance: many; len: 13; d_gene: .; j_gene: TRBJ1-3; v_gene: TRBV2; CDR3nt: TGTGCCAGCAGTGCTCACTCTGGAAACACCATATATTTT; CDR3aa: CASSAHSGNTIYF
abundance: many; len: 14; d_gene: TRBD1; j_gene: TRBJ1-4; v_gene: TRBV19; CDR3nt: TGTGCCAGTAGGAAGGGGACAGGGGGCGAAAAACTGTTTTTT; CDR3aa: CASRKGTGGEKLFF
abundance: many; len: 14; d_gene: .; j_gene: TRBJ2-2; v_gene: TRBV5-5; CDR3nt: TGTGCCAGCAGCCTGGAGCAGGGCACCGGGGAGCTGTTTTTT; CDR3aa: CASSLEQGTGELFF
abundance: few; len: 14; d_gene: .; j_gene: TRBJ2-7; v_gene: TRBV5-6; CDR3nt: TGTGCCAGCAGCTTTGGGGCAGGGGATCAAGAGCAGTACTTC; CDR3aa: CASSFGAGDQEQYF
abundance: many; len: 13; d_gene: .; j_gene: TRBJ1-2; v_gene: TRBV7-9; CDR3nt: TGTGCCAGCAGCGAACAGGTGGACTATGGCTACACCTTC; CDR3aa: CASSEQVDYGYTF
abundance: many; len: 14; d_gene: .; j_gene: TRBJ2-5; v_gene: TRBV7-2; CDR3nt: TGTGCCAGCAGCCAGACTAGTAGCGGAGAGACCCAGTACTTC; CDR3aa: CASSQTSSGETQYF
abundance: .; len: 20; d_gene: TRBD2; j_gene: TRBJ2-3; v_gene: TRBV7-2; CDR3nt: TGTGCCAGCAGCGGACGGACTAGCGGGGGCCAAAATACCCGCCTGAATACGCAGTATTTT; CDR3aa: CASSGRTSGGQNTRLNTQYF
abundance: once; len: 14; d_gene: TRBD1; j_gene: TRBJ2-7; v_gene: TRBV29-1; CDR3nt: TGCAGCGTTCTTCCCGGGACAGGACCCTACGAGCAGTACTTC; CDR3aa: CSVLPGTGPYEQYF
abundance: many; len: 16; d_gene: .; j_gene: TRBJ2-5; v_gene: TRBV4-2; CDR3nt: TGTGCCAGCAGCCAAGGGGCGGGGACAACCCAAGAGACCCAGTACTTC; CDR3aa: CASSQGAGTTQETQYF
abundance: .; len: 18; d_gene: TRBD1; j_gene: TRBJ2-7; v_gene: TRBV20-1; CDR3nt: TGCAGTGCCCAAAAGAAGCCCGATAGACAGGGTTTCCACTACGAGCAGTACTTC; CDR3aa: CSAQKKPDRQGFHYEQYF
abundance: .; len: 13; d_gene: TRBD1; j_gene: TRBJ1-1; v_gene: TRBV10-2; CDR3nt: TGCGCCAGCAGGACAGGGATTTCCACTGAAGCTTTCTTT; CDR3aa: CASRTGISTEAFF
abundance: .; len: 16; d_gene: TRBD1; j_gene: TRBJ2-3; v_gene: TRBV20-1; CDR3nt: TGCAGTGCTAGCCCTACTCCGGGACAGGGGGAAGATACGCAGTATTTT; CDR3aa: CSASPTPGQGEDTQYF
abundance: once; len: 17; d_gene: .; j_gene: TRBJ1-2; v_gene: TRBV30; CDR3nt: TGTGCCTGGGAGTCAGGGCAATATTCCCAAACTAACTATGGCTACACCTTC; CDR3aa: CAWESGQYSQTNYGYTF
abundance: many; len: 13; d_gene: .; j_gene: TRBJ1-5; v_gene: TRBV6-5; CDR3nt: TGTGCCGCCCGGGAGACAGTCAATCAGCCCCAGCATTTT; CDR3aa: CAARETVNQPQHF
abundance: .; len: 16; d_gene: TRBD2; j_gene: TRBJ2-5; v_gene: TRBV20-1; CDR3nt: TGCAGTGCACCCGGACTAGCGGGAGGGACGGTAGAGACCCAGTACTTC; CDR3aa: CSAPGLAGGTVETQYF
abundance: .; len: 15; d_gene: .; j_gene: TRBJ1-2; v_gene: TRBV20-1; CDR3nt: TGCAGTGCTAGAGATGGGAGAGTAGCGGGATATGGCTACACCTTC; CDR3aa: CSARDGRVAGYGYTF